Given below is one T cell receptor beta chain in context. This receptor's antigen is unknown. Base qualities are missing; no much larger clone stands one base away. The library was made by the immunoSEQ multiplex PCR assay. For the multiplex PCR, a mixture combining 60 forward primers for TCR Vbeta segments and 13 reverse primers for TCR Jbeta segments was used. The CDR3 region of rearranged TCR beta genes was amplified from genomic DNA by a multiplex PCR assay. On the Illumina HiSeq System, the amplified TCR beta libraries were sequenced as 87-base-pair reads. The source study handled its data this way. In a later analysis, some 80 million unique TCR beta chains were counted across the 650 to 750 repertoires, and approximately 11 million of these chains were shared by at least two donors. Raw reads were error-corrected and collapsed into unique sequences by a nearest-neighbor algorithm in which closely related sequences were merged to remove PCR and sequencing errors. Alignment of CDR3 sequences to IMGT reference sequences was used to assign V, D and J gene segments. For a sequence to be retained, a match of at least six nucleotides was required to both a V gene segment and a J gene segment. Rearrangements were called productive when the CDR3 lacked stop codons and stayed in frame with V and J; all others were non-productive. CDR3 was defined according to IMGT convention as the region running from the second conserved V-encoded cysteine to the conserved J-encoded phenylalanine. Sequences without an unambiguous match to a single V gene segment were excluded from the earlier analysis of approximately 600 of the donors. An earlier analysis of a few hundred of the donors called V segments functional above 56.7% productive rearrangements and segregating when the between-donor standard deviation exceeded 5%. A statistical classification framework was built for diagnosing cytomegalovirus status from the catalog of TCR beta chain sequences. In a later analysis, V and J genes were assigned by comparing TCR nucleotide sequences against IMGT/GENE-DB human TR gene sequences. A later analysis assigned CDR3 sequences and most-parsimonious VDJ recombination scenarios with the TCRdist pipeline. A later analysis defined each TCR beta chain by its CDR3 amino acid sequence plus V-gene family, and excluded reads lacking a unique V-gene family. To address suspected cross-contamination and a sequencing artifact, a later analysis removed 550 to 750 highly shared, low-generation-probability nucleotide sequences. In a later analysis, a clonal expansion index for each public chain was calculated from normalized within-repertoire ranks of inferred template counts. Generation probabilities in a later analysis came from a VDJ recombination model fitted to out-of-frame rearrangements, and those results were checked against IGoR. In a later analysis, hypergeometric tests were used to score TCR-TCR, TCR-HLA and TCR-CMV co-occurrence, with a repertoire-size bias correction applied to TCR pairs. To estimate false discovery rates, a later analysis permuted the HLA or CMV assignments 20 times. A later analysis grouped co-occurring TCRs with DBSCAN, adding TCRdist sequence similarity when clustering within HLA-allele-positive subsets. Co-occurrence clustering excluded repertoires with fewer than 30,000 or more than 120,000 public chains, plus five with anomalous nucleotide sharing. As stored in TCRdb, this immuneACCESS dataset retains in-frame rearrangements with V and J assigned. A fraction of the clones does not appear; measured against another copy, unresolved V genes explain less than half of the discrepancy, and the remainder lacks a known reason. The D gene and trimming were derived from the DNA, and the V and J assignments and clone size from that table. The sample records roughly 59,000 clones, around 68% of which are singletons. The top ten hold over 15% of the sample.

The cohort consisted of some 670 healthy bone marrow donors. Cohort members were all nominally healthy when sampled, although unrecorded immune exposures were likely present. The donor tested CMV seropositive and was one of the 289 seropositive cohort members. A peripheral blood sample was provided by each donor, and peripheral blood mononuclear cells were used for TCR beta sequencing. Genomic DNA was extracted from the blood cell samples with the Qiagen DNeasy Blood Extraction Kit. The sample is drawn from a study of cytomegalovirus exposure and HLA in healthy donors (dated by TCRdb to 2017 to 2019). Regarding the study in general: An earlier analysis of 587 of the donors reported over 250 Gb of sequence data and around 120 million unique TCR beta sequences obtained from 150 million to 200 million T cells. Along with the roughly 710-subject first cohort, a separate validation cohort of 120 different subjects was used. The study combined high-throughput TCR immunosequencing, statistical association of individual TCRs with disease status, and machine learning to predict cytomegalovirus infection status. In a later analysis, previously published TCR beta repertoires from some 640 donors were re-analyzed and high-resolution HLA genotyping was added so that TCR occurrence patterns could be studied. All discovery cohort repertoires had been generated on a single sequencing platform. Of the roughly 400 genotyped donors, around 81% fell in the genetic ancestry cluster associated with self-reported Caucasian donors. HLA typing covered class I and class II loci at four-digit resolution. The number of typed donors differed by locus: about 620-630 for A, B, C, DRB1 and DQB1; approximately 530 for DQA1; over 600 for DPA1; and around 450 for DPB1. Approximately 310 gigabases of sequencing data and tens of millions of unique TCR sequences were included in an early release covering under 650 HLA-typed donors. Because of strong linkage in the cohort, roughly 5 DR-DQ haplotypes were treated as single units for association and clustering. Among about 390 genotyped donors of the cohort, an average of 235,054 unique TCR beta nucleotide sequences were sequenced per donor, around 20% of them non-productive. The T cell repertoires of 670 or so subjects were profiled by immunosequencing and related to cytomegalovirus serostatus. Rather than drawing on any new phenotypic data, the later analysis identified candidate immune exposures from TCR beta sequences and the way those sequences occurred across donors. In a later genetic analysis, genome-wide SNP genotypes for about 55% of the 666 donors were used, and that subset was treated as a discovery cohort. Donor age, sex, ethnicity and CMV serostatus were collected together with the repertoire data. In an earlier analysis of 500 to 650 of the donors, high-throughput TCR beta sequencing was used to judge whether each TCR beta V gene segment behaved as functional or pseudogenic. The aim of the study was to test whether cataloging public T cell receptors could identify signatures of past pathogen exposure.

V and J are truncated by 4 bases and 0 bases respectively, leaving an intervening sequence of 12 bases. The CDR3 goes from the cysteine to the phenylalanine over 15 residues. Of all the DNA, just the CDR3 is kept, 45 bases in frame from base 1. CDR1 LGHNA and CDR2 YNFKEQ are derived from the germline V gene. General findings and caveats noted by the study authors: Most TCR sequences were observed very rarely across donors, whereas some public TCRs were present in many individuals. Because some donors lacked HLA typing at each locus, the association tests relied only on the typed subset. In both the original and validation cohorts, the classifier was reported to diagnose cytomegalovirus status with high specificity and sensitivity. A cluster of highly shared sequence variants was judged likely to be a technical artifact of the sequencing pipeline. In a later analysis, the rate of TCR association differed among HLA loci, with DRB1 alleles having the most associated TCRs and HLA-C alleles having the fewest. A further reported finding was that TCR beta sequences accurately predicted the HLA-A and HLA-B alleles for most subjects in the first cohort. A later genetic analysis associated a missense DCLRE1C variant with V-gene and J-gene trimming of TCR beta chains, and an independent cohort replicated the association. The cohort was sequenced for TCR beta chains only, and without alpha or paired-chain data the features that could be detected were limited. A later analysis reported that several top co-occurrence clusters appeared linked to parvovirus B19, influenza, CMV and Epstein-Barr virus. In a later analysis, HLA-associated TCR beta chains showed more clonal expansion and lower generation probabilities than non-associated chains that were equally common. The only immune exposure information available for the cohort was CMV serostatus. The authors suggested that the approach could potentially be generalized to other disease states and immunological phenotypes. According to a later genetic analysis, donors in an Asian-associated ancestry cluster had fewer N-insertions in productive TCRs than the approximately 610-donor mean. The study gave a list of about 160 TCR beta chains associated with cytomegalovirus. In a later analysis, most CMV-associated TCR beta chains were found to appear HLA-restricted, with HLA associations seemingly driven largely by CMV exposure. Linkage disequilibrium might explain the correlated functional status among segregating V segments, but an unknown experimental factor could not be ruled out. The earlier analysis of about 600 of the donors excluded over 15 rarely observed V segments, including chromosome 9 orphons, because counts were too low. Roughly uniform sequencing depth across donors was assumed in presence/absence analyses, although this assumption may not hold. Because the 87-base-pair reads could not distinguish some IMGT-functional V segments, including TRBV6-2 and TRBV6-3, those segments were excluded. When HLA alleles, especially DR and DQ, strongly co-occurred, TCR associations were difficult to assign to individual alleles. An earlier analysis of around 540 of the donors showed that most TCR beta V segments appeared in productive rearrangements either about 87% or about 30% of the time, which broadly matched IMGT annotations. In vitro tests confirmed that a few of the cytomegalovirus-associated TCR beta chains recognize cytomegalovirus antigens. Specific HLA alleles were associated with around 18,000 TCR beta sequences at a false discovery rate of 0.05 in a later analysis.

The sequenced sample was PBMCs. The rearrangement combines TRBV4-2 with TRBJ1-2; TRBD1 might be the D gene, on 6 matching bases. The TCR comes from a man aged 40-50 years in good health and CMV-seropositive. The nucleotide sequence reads TGTGCCAGCAGCCCCCAGGACAGATCTAACTATGGCTACACCTTC. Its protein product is CASSPQDRSNYGYTF.